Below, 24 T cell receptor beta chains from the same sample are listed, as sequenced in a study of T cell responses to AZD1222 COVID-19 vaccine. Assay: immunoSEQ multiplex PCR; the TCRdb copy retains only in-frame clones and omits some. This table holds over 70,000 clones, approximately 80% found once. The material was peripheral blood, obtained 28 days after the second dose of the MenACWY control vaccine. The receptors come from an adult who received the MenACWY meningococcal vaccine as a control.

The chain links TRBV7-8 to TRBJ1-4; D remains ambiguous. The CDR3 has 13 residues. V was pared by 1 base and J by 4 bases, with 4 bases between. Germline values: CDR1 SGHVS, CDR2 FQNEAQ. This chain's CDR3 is CASSLGVNEKLFF. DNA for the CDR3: TGTGCCAGCAGCTTAGGGGTTAATGAAAAACTGTTTTTT.

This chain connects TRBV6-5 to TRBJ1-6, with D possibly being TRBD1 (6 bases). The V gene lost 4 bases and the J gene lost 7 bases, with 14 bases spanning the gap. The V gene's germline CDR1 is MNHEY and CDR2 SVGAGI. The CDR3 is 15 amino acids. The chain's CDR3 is CASSLTGHWNSPLHF. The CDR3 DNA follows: TGTGCCAGCAGTTTAACAGGGCACTGGAATTCACCCCTCCACTTT.

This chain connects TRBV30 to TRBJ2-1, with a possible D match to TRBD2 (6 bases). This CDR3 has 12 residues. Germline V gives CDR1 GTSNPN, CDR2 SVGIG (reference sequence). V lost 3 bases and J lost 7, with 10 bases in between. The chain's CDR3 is CAWSRGENEQFF. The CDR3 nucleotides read TGTGCCTGGAGCCGCGGGGAAAATGAGCAGTTCTTC.

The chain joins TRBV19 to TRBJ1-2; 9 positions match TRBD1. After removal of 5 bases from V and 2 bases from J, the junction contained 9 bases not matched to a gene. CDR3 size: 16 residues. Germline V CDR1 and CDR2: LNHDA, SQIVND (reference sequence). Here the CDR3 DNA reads TGTGCCAGTAGTCAAGACCGGACAGGGGTGAACTATGGCTACACCTTC. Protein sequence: CASSQDRTGVNYGYTF.

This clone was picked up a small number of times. CDR3 sequence: CASSLQQGGNTEAFF. DNA for the CDR3: TGCGCCAGCAGCTTACAGCAGGGAGGAAACACTGAAGCTTTCTTT. V is TRBV5-1 and J is TRBJ1-1, with a possible D match to TRBD1 (5 bases). In germline, CDR1 is SGHRS, CDR2 YFSETQ. V was clipped by 2 bases and J by 2 bases, with 13 bases between them. The length of the CDR3 is 15 residues.

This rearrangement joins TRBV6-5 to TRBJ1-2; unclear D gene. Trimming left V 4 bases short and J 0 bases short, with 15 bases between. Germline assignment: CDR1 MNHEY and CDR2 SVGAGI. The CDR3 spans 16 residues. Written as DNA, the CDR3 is TGTGCCAGCAGTTGCCTCCGGTGTGGGGCTAACTATGGCTACACCTTC. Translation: CASSCLRCGANYGYTF.

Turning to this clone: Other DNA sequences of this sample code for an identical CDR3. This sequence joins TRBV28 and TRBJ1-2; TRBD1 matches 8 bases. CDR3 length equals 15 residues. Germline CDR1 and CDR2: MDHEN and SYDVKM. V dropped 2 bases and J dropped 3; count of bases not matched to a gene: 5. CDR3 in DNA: TGTGCCAGCAGTTTAGGGACAGGTTGGGACTATGGCTACACCTTC. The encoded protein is CASSLGTGWDYGYTF.

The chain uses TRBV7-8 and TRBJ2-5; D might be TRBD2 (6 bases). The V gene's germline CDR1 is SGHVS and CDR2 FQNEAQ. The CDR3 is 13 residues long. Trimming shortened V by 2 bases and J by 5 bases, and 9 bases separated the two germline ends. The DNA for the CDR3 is TGTGCCAGCAGCTTACGGGCGGGGGAGACCCAGTACTTC. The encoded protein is CASSLRAGETQYF.

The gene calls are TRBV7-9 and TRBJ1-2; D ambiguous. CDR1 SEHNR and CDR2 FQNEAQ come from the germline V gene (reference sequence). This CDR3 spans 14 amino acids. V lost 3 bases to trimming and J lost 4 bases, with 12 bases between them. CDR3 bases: TGTGCCAGCAGCTTGGACGGGTCAGCCTATGGCTACACCTTC. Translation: CASSLDGSAYGYTF. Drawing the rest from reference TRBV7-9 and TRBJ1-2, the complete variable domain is DTGVSQNPRHKITKRGQNVTFRCDPISEHNRLYWYRQTLGQGPEFLTYFQNEAQLEKSRLLSDRFSAERPKGSFSTLEIQRTEQGDSAMYLCASSLDGSAYGYTFGSGTRLTVV.

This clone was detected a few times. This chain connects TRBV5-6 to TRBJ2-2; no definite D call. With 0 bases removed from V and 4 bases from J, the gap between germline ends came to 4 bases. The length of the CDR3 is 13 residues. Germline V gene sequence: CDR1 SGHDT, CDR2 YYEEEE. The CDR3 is CASSLVGTGELFF. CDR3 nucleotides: TGTGCCAGCAGCTTGGTTGGCACCGGGGAGCTGTTTTTT. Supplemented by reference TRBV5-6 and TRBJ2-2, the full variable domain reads DAGVTQSPTHLIKTRGQQVTLRCSPKSGHDTVSWYQQALGQGPQFIFQYYEEEERQRGNFPDRFSGHQFPNYSSELNVNALLLGDSALYLCASSLVGTGELFFGEGSRLTVL.

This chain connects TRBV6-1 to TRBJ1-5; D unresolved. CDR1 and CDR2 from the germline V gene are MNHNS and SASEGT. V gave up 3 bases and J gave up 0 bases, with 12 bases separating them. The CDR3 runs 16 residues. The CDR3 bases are TGTGCCAGCAGTGATGGACGTACTACTAGCAATCAGCCCCAGCATTTT. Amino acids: CASSDGRTTSNQPQHF.

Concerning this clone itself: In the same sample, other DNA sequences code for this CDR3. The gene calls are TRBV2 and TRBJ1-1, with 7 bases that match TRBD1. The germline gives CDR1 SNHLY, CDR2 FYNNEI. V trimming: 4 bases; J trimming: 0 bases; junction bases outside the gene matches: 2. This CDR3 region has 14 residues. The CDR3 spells CASSVDRVNTEAFF. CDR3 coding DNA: TGTGCCAGCAGTGTAGACAGGGTGAACACTGAAGCTTTCTTT.

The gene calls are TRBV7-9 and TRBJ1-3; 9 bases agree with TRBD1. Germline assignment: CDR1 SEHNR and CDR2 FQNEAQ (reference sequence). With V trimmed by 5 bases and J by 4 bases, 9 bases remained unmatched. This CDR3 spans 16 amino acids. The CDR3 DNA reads TGTGCCAGCAGCCTCCGCCCCGGGACAGGGGGAAACACCATATATTTT. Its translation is CASSLRPGTGGNTIYF.

CDR3 amino acids: CASSVDPIPLHEQFF. Written as DNA, the CDR3 is TGTGCCAGCAGCGTAGATCCCATTCCCCTCCATGAGCAGTTCTTC. The chain uses TRBV9 and TRBJ2-1; D remains unclear. The CDR3 contains 15 residues. Germline V gene lookup returns CDR1 SGDLS and CDR2 YYNGEE. Trimming stripped 0 bases from V and 8 bases from J, with 15 bases between.

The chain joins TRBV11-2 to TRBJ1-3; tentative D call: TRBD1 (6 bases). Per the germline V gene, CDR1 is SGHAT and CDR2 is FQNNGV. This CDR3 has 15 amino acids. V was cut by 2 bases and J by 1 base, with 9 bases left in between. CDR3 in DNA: TGTGCCAGCAGCTTATTCAGGGGATCTGGAAACACCATATATTTT. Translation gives CASSLFRGSGNTIYF.

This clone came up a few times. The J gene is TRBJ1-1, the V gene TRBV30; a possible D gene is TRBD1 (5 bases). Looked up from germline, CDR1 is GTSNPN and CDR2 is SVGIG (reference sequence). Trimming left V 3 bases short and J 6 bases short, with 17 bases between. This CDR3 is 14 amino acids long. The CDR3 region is CAWRVSSRVAEAFF. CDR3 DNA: TGTGCCTGGAGGGTCTCAAGCAGGGTCGCTGAAGCTTTCTTT.

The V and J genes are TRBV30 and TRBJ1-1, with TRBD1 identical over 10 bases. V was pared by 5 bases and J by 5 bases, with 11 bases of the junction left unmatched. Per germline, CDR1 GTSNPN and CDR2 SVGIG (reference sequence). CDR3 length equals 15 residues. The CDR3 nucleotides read TGTGCCTGGCAAGACAGGGGGCGCCTGGGGACTGAAGCTTTCTTT. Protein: CAWQDRGRLGTEAFF. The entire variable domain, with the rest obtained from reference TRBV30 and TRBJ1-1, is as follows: SQTIHQWPATLVQPVGSPLSLECTVEGTSNPNLYWYRQAAGRGLQLLFYSVGIGQISSEVPQNLSASRPQDRQFILSSKKLLLSDSGFYLCAWQDRGRLGTEAFFGQGTRLTVV.

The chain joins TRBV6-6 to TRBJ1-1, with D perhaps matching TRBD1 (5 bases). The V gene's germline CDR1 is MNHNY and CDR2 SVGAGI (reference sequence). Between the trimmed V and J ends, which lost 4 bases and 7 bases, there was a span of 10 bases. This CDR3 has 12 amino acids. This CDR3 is CASSSFGGEAFF. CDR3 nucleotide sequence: TGTGCCAGCAGTTCTTTCGGGGGTGAAGCTTTCTTT.

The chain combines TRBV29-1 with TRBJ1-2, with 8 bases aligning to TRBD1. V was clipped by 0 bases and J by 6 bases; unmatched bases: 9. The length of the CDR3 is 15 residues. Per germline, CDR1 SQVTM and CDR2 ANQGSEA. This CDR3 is CSVEDRGRSQDGYTF. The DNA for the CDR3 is TGCAGCGTTGAAGACAGGGGGCGCTCCCAAGATGGCTACACCTTC.

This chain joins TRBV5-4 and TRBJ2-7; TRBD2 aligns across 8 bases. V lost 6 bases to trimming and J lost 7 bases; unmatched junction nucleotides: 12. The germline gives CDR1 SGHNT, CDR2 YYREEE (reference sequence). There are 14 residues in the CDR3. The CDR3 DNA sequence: TGTGCCAGCACCCCGGGACTAGGTAATGGAGAGCAGTACTTC. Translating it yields CASTPGLGNGEQYF.

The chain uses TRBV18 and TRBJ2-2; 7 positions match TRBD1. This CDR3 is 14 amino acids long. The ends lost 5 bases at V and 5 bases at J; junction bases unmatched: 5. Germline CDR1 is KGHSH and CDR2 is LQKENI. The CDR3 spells CASSGTAGTGELFF. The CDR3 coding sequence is TGTGCCAGCTCAGGGACAGCTGGGACCGGGGAGCTGTTTTTT.

The DNA for the CDR3 is TGCGCCAGCAGCTTGGGGCTAGCGGGAGGCGGTCTCTCCTACGAGCAGTACTTC. Its translation: CASSLGLAGGGLSYEQYF. V is TRBV5-1 and J is TRBJ2-7; 11 bases fit TRBD2. V lost 0 bases, J lost 0 bases, and 8 bases stayed unmatched. Looked up from germline, CDR1 is SGHRS and CDR2 is YFSETQ. The CDR3 loop spans 18 amino acids.

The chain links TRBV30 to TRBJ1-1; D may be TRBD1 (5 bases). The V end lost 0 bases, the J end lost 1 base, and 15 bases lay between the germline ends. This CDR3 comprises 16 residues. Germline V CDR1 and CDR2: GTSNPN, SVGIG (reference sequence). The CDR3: CAWSVLGPGGNTEAFF. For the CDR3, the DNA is TGTGCCTGGAGTGTACTGGGACCTGGAGGGAACACTGAAGCTTTCTTT.

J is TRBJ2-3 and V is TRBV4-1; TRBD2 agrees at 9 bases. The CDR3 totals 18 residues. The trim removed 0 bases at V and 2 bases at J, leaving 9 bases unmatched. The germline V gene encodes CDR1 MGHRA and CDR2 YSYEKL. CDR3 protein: CASSQEGLAGLTTDTQYF. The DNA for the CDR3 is TGCGCCAGCAGCCAAGAAGGGCTAGCGGGGCTTACCACAGATACGCAGTATTTT.